The rows below give T cell receptor beta chains drawn from one sample of a study of somatic mutations in cytotoxic T cells in rheumatoid arthritis. This table comes from immunoSEQ multiplex PCR, and its TCRdb copy is limited to in-frame clones, with some not included. The sample yields 21,000 or so clones, 80% to 90% seen once. The sample consisted of CD8+ T cells sorted from blood. The receptors were sampled from an adult with rheumatoid arthritis. Each CDR3 is given with its conserved first and last residue. D genes are given only for firm matches. Clone sizes are given selectively: once, few, many, or a class where the clone is expanded.

j_call clone_size v_call d_call cdr3_nt cdr3_aa
TRBJ2-7 NA TRBV10-3 TRBD1 TGTGCCATCAGTGAGTCGGACAGGTCCTCCTACGAGCAGTACTTC CAISESDRSSYEQYF
TRBJ2-3 once TRBV19 NA TGTGCCAGTGGTTTGACTGACACAGATACGCAGTATTTT CASGLTDTDTQYF
TRBJ2-3 NA TRBV5-1 TRBD1 TGCGCCAGCAGCGAAGCCGGGACAGGGGGCTTAGATACGCAGTATTTT CASSEAGTGGLDTQYF
TRBJ1-2 once TRBV2 NA TGTGCCAGCAGTACCTCCGGGACTGCTAACTATGGCTACACCTTC CASSTSGTANYGYTF
TRBJ2-3 once TRBV27 NA TGTGCCAGCAGTTTATCGTCAGGCCTCACAGATACGCAGTATTTT CASSLSSGLTDTQYF
TRBJ1-4 NA TRBV27 NA TGTGCCAGCAGTGTATCAACGTACAGGGTGACTAATGAAAAACTGTTTTTT CASSVSTYRVTNEKLFF
TRBJ2-7 NA TRBV11-3 TRBD2 TGTGCCAGCAGCTTAGATCGACTAGCGGGCCCCACCTACGAGCAGTACTTC CASSLDRLAGPTYEQYF
TRBJ2-5 NA TRBV6-5 TRBD1 TGTGCCAGCAGTTACGGGACAGGGTCAGAGACCCAGTACTTC CASSYGTGSETQYF
TRBJ1-4 NA TRBV27 NA TGTGCCAGCAGCACGAGGCAGAGTTTGGGGCCGAATGAAAAACTGTTTTTT CASSTRQSLGPNEKLFF
TRBJ1-2 once TRBV27 NA TGTGCCAGCAGAGCCAGTCCGGGGCCTAACTATGGCTACACCTTC CASRASPGPNYGYTF
TRBJ1-6 NA TRBV7-6 NA TGTGCCAGCAGCATAGGGGCGGATAATTCACCCCTCCACTTT CASSIGADNSPLHF
TRBJ2-3 NA TRBV6-4 NA TGTGCCAGCTTCCCCGGGGGCGGGGGTAGCACAGATACGCAGTATTTT CASFPGGGGSTDTQYF
TRBJ1-1 few TRBV19 NA TGTGCCAGTAGTATAGAAGCGAACACTGAAGCTTTCTTT CASSIEANTEAFF
TRBJ2-3 NA TRBV11-2 NA TGTGCCAGCCGCGGGTGGATCACAGATACGCAGTATTTT CASRGWITDTQYF
TRBJ2-1 NA TRBV29-1 NA TGCAGCGTTGAAGGGGGGGAAAGCTCCTACAATGAGCAGTTCTTC CSVEGGESSYNEQFF
TRBJ1-5 NA TRBV4-1 NA TGCGCCAGCAGCCAAGGACAGCCAAATCAGCCCCAGCATTTT CASSQGQPNQPQHF
TRBJ1-4 NA TRBV7-9 NA TGTGCCAGCAGCTGGATACAGGGTCCAGGGGTTGAAAAACTGTTTTTT CASSWIQGPGVEKLFF
TRBJ2-1 NA TRBV11-2 TRBD2 TGTGCCAGCAGCTTAGAGCGGGGGGCTAGGATCTTC CASSLERGARIF
TRBJ1-3 once TRBV21-1 NA TGTGCCAGCAGCAAAGCTTGGCCTAAGGTGGCCGGAAACACCATATATTTT CASSKAWPKVAGNTIYF
TRBJ2-5 NA TRBV4-1 TRBD2 TGCGCCAGCAGCCAAGACTCAGCGGTCGTGGGGGGGGCCCAGTACTTC CASSQDSAVVGGAQYF
TRBJ2-7 NA TRBV11-2 NA TGTGCCAGCAGTCAACGGCAGGGGCGATCCTACGAGCAGTACTTC CASSQRQGRSYEQYF
TRBJ1-3 once TRBV9 NA TGTGCCAGCAGCGTAGAGGACCTGCCCGGAAACACCATATATTTT CASSVEDLPGNTIYF
TRBJ1-1 NA TRBV6-5 TRBD1 TGTGCCAGCAGTGCAGGGGGCCTGAACACTGAAGCTTTCTTT CASSAGGLNTEAFF
TRBJ2-7 once TRBV19 NA TGTGCCAGTAGTAGGCGGACAGCCTACGAGCAGTACTTC CASSRRTAYEQYF
TRBJ2-5 NA TRBV15 TRBD2 TGTGCCACCAGCAGAGGATACGCGGGGGACTCCAAGACCCAGTACTTC CATSRGYAGDSKTQYF
TRBJ2-2 NA TRBV19 TRBD2 TGTGCCACCCAAGCGGGGGGGCCGGTTTGGAGGGAGCTGTTTTTT CATQAGGPVWRELFF
TRBJ1-2 NA TRBV23-1 TRBD1 TGCGCCAGCAGTCAACCCGACAGGGTAGGAGGCTACACCTTC CASSQPDRVGGYTF
TRBJ2-7 once TRBV4-3 NA TGCGCCAGCAGCCAAGACACGTCCTACGAGCAGTACTTC CASSQDTSYEQYF
TRBJ1-2 NA TRBV5-4 NA TGTGCCAGCAGCCTGCTACCGAGGGAGGGCCAATCATATGGCTACACCTTC CASSLLPREGQSYGYTF
TRBJ1-1 few TRBV11-2 NA TGTGCCAGCAGCTTTCGGCCCGACACTGAAGCTTTCTTT CASSFRPDTEAFF
TRBJ1-1 NA TRBV11-2 TRBD1 TGTGCCAGCAGCTCGGACAGGGGGGGGATGAAGGGCACTGAAGCTTTCTTT CASSSDRGGMKGTEAFF
TRBJ2-3 NA TRBV6-4 NA TGTGCCAGCAGTGATTCTCGGGATACGCAGTATTTT CASSDSRDTQYF
TRBJ2-5 NA TRBV4-1 TRBD1 TGCGCCAGCAGCCAGTCCCTCGGGACAGAAGAGACCCAGTACTTC CASSQSLGTEETQYF
TRBJ2-1 NA TRBV6-6 NA TGTGCCACCGGACAGCCTTCATCCCCCAAAGACAATGAGCAGTTCTTC CATGQPSSPKDNEQFF
TRBJ1-5 NA TRBV6-9 NA TGTGCCAGCAGTTCGGTCAGGGGCCATGATCAGCCCCAGCATTTT CASSSVRGHDQPQHF
TRBJ1-2 once TRBV5-1 NA TGCGCCAGCAGCCTCGGCCCCAGCGCCGACTATGGCTACACCTTC CASSLGPSADYGYTF
TRBJ1-6 medium-sized TRBV5-4 NA TGTGCCAGCAGCTCACGCGGCGTTCCGGGCCTCCACTTT CASSSRGVPGLHF
TRBJ1-1 NA TRBV5-1 TRBD1 TGCGCCAGCAGCTTGGGAATTAACAGGGGCGGGAACACTGAAGCTTTCTTT CASSLGINRGGNTEAFF
TRBJ2-7 few TRBV7-6 TRBD2 TGTGCCAGCAGCATGATAGGGGAGGGGTACGAGCAGTACTTC CASSMIGEGYEQYF
TRBJ2-7 NA TRBV11-1 TRBD2 TGTGCCAGCAGCTCGGGACTAGCGGGGGGCACCTACGAGCAGTACTTC CASSSGLAGGTYEQYF
TRBJ2-7 NA TRBV6-5 TRBD1 TGTGCCAGCAGTTACGGGACAGGGGTTTTCGAGCAGTACTTC CASSYGTGVFEQYF
TRBJ2-4 NA TRBV19 NA TGTGCCAGTAGTATGGTGATAGGGGGGGCCGGGGAAAACATTCAGTACTTC CASSMVIGGAGENIQYF
TRBJ2-1 NA TRBV18 TRBD2 TGTGCCAGCTCACCAAGGCGGGGGGGCCCTCTCGAGCAGTTCTTC CASSPRRGGPLEQFF
TRBJ2-7 NA TRBV6-5 TRBD1 TGTGCCAGCAGTTGGGGACAGGGGGGGTTCTACGAGCAGTACTTC CASSWGQGGFYEQYF
TRBJ2-5 NA TRBV11-2 TRBD2 TGTGCCAGCAGTCTCGGGGCTAGCGGGGGAATAGGCGAGACCCAGTACTTC CASSLGASGGIGETQYF
TRBJ2-1 NA TRBV5-4 TRBD2 TGTGCCAGCAGCTCCCGTCCGACTAGCGGGGGGGCTCATGAGCAGTTCTTC CASSSRPTSGGAHEQFF
TRBJ2-2 NA TRBV6-5 NA TGTGCCAGCAGGGGAGGTACCGGGGAGCTGTTTTTT CASRGGTGELFF
TRBJ1-5 NA TRBV5-5 NA TGTGCCAGCAGCTCCTACTGGGGATCCAATCAGCCCCAGCATTTT CASSSYWGSNQPQHF